This entry lists 21 T cell receptor beta chains sequenced from one sample in a study of persistence of HIV-infected CD4 T cells. This was the immunoSEQ version 4 assay in survey mode. The table came from immunoSEQ multiplex PCR; TCRdb's copy has only in-frame clones and leaves some out. The repertoire holds about 36,000 clones, with 85% to 90% as singletons. These receptors have no identified antigens. An overlapping HIV-1 Gag peptide pool stimulated these cells at 0.95 to 1 ug/peptide/mL. CD40L/CD69 double-negative CD45RO-high memory CD4+ T cells were collected. Sequenced material: cultured CD4+ T cells from PBMCs, taken from a patient who received antiretroviral therapy. The receptors shown here come from an adult with HIV. The donor label of this sample is uncertain.

The V gene is TRBV7-6, the J gene TRBJ2-2, with 12 bases fitting TRBD1. CDR1 and CDR2 from the germline V gene are SGHVS and FNYEAQ. J was trimmed by 10 bases and V by 5 bases; bases with no gene match: 14. The CDR3 length is 17 residues. The CDR3 nucleotides are TGTGCCAGCAGCAGATTCCGGGACAGGGGGCCCGCCGAGGAGCTGTTTTTT. This encodes CASSRFRDRGPAEELFF.

This clone was observed a single time. In DNA, the CDR3 is TGTGCCAGCAGCTTAGGACAGCAAGATAATGAAAAACTGTTTTTT. Encoded protein: CASSLGQQDNEKLFF. The gene calls are TRBV5-5 and TRBJ1-4; D perhaps matches TRBD1 (6 bases). V was cut by 2 bases and J by 4 bases, with 12 bases left in between. The CDR3 runs to 15 residues. CDR1 SGHKS and CDR2 YYEKEE come from the germline V gene (reference sequence).

This chain joins TRBV6-2 or TRBV6-3 and TRBJ1-5; D perhaps matches TRBD1 (6 bases). The ends were cut back, 4 bases at V and 7 bases at J, with 14 bases in the middle. The CDR3 covers 14 residues. Per the germline V gene, CDR1 is MNHEY and CDR2 is SVGEGT. In nucleotides, the CDR3 is TGTGCCAGCAGTTTTGGGGGGCTCAGACAGCCCCAGCATTTT. Protein product: CASSFGGLRQPQHF.

This chain joins TRBV19 and TRBJ1-5; perhaps TRBD1 as D (6 bases). Germline lookup yields CDR1 LNHDA and CDR2 SQIVND (reference sequence). This CDR3 is built from 16 residues. The V gene lost 4 bases and the J gene lost 6 bases, with 19 bases spanning the gap. The CDR3 loop reads CASSTLAGGAGQPQHF. CDR3 DNA sequence: TGTGCCAGTAGTACCCTCGCCGGGGGGGCTGGTCAGCCCCAGCATTTT.

This clone was found a few times. The chain couples TRBV3-1 (or the pseudogene TRBV3-2) to TRBJ1-3; D unresolved. The length of the CDR3 is 13 residues. V was cut by 5 bases and J by 0 bases, with 5 bases left in between. Germline V lookup: CDR1 LGHDT, CDR2 YNNKEL (reference sequence). CDR3 protein: CASSSDSGNTIYF. CDR3 DNA: TGTGCCAGCAGCTCAGACTCTGGAAACACCATATATTTT.

The chain is built from TRBV6-5 and TRBJ1-1, with 11 bases aligning to TRBD1. V lost 8 bases to trimming and J lost 5 bases; unmatched junction nucleotides: 4. The CDR3 contains 13 residues. Germline CDR1 reads MNHEY; CDR2 reads SVGAGI. The CDR3: CASRTGGLTEAFF. Here the CDR3 DNA reads TGTGCCAGCCGGACAGGGGGCTTAACTGAAGCTTTCTTT.

The chain recombines TRBV7-2 with TRBJ1-1, with no clear D. CDR3 length equals 15 residues. V gave up 5 bases and J gave up 6 bases, with 19 bases separating them. The germline gives CDR1 SGHTA, CDR2 FQGNSA. This chain's CDR3 is CASSPRSGKTAEAFF. The CDR3 DNA is TGTGCCAGCAGCCCCCGGTCGGGCAAGACGGCTGAAGCTTTCTTT.

The rearrangement uses TRBV18 and TRBJ2-7; D gene unclear. Germline-derived CDR1 and CDR2 are KGHSH and LQKENI. This CDR3 region has 12 residues. V was pared by 3 bases and J by 3 bases, with 6 bases between. CDR3 loop: CASSPQDYEQYF. For the CDR3, the DNA is TGTGCCAGCTCACCGCAGGACTACGAGCAGTACTTC. Using reference TRBV18 and TRBJ2-7 for the parts outside the CDR3, the full variable domain is NAGVMQNPRHLVRRRGQEARLRCSPMKGHSHVYWYRQLPEEGLKFMVYLQKENIIDESGMPKERFSAEFPKEGPSILRIQQVVRGDSAAYFCASSPQDYEQYFGPGTRLTVT.

The chain recombines TRBV7-2 with TRBJ2-3; 12 nucleotides agree with TRBD2. The CDR3 is made up of 16 amino acids. CDR1 SGHTA and CDR2 FQGNSA come from the germline V gene. The junction had 5 bases not matched to a gene; V was cut back by 1 base and J by 6 bases. The CDR3 is CASSLVPSGGVDTQYF. The DNA of the CDR3 is TGTGCCAGCAGCTTAGTCCCTAGCGGGGGGGTGGATACGCAGTATTTT.

This clone was counted only a few times. J is TRBJ2-2 and V is TRBV6-5, with no clear D. V lost 6 bases to trimming and J lost 5 bases, with 16 bases between them. The length of the CDR3 is 15 residues. Germline V gene sequence: CDR1 MNHEY, CDR2 SVGAGI. CDR3 sequence: CASRPGGIGTGELFF. The CDR3 nucleotides are TGTGCCAGCAGGCCCGGTGGGATCGGAACCGGGGAGCTGTTTTTT.

This clone has more than one count but fewer than ten. The chain links TRBV10-2 to TRBJ2-1; D not certain. The CDR3 totals 16 residues. V lost 6 bases to trimming and J lost 0 bases, with 15 bases between them. Germline CDR1 WSHSY, CDR2 SAAADI. CDR3 protein: CASRSERTNSYNEQFF. The CDR3 DNA is TGCGCCAGCAGGTCTGAGAGGACGAACTCCTACAATGAGCAGTTCTTC.

The genes are TRBV6-5 and TRBJ1-3; 7 positions match TRBD1. Germline values: CDR1 MNHEY, CDR2 SVGAGI. This CDR3 is 15 amino acids long. The J segment lost 9 bases and the V segment lost 11 bases, leaving 19 bases of the junction unmatched. CDR3 region: CAAGGPRQGYSTIYF. CDR3 in DNA: TGTGCCGCAGGTGGACCGCGACAGGGTTATAGCACCATATATTTT.

This clone was seen a single time. The J gene is TRBJ1-1, the V gene TRBV29-1; D ambiguous. Trimming took 5 bases from V and 4 from J, leaving 14 bases between them. CDR3 length: 13 amino acids. CDR1 and CDR2 (germline): SQVTM, ANQGSEA. This CDR3 is CSVSATAFTEAFF. CDR3 bases: TGCAGCGTTTCAGCAACCGCGTTCACTGAAGCTTTCTTT.

This chain links TRBV7-3 with TRBJ2-1; TRBD2 aligns across 12 bases. The CDR3 covers 14 residues. V shed 1 base, J shed 10 bases, and the junction held 2 bases outside the gene matches. Germline values: CDR1 SGHTA, CDR2 FQGTGA. The DNA of the CDR3 is TGTGCCAGCAGCTTAATAGGGACTAGCGGGGAGCAGTTCTTC. Encoded protein: CASSLIGTSGEQFF.

This clone was recorded once. This sequence joins TRBV5-4 and TRBJ2-5; D unclear. V lost 1 base and J lost 5, with 9 bases in between. The CDR3 is made up of 13 amino acids. The germline CDR1 and CDR2 sequences are SGHNT and YYREEE (reference sequence). CDR3 nucleotides: TGTGCCAGCAGCTTGAGGGTAGTGGAGACCCAGTACTTC. This encodes CASSLRVVETQYF.

The table lists this clone with a count of one. This chain joins TRBV19 and TRBJ1-3; no reliable D call. Trimming stripped 3 bases from V and 0 bases from J, with 12 bases between. This CDR3 region has 16 residues. The germline V gene has CDR1 LNHDA and CDR2 SQIVND (reference sequence). CDR3: CASSMAGQTSGNTIYF. The CDR3 coding sequence is TGTGCCAGTAGTATGGCTGGGCAGACCTCTGGAAACACCATATATTTT.

The CDR3 is CASSLEFQPSSSPLHF. The DNA for the CDR3 is TGCGCCAGCAGCTTGGAATTTCAGCCCTCCAGTTCACCCCTCCACTTT. The chain employs TRBV5-1 and TRBJ1-6; no clear D gene. V lost 0 bases to trimming and J lost 9 bases, with 16 bases between them. The germline V gene encodes CDR1 SGHRS and CDR2 YFSETQ. The CDR3 extends over 16 amino acids.

This chain links TRBV5-1 with TRBJ1-2, with D tentatively TRBD1 (5 bases). Trimming cost V 0 bases and J 8 bases, with 8 bases left between them. The CDR3 runs to 12 residues. Germline V gene lookup returns CDR1 SGHRS and CDR2 YFSETQ. Here the CDR3 reads CASSLDWDGYTF. CDR3 nucleotides: TGCGCCAGCAGCTTGGATTGGGACGGCTACACCTTC.

V usage is TRBV28 and J usage is TRBJ2-7, with TRBD1 identical over 9 bases. The J segment lost 3 bases and the V segment lost 1 base, leaving 4 bases of the junction unmatched. Germline CDR1 reads MDHEN; CDR2 reads SYDVKM. The CDR3 runs 15 residues. The CDR3 loop reads CASSLLTGGLYEQYF. CDR3 DNA sequence: TGTGCCAGCAGTTTATTGACAGGGGGGCTCTACGAGCAGTACTTC. The full variable domain, its missing parts supplied by reference TRBV28 and TRBJ2-7, is DVKVTQSSRYLVKRTGEKVFLECVQDMDHENMFWYRQDPGLGLRLIYFSYDVKMKEKGDIPEGYSVSREKKERFSLILESASTNQTSMYLCASSLLTGGLYEQYFGPGTRLTVT.

In its sample, this clone was seen a few times. The V and J genes are TRBV5-8 and TRBJ1-1; D ambiguous. This CDR3 region has 14 residues. Germline V gene lookup returns CDR1 SGHTS and CDR2 YDEGEE. Trimming took off 0 bases at V and 7 bases at J, with 13 bases between the two ends. This CDR3 is CASSLEIGRGEAFF. Written as DNA, the CDR3 is TGTGCCAGCAGCTTGGAAATCGGACGTGGTGAAGCTTTCTTT. Drawing the rest from reference TRBV5-8 and TRBJ1-1, the complete variable domain is EAGVTQSPTHLIKTRGQQATLRCSPISGHTSVYWYQQALGLGLQFLLWYDEGEERNRGNFPPRFSGRQFPNYSSELNVNALELEDSALYLCASSLEIGRGEAFFGQGTRLTVV.

This sequence joins TRBV2 and TRBJ1-5, with D uncertain. Germline assignment: CDR1 SNHLY and CDR2 FYNNEI. This CDR3 is 14 amino acids long. V gave up 2 bases and J gave up 6 bases, with 11 bases separating them. CDR3 bases: TGTGCCAGCAGTGAAACCCCAAACAGTCAGCCCCAGCATTTT. As protein: CASSETPNSQPQHF.